These T cell receptor beta chains were read from a single sample in a study of blood T cell repertoires in COVID-19. Produced via immunoSEQ multiplex PCR; TCRdb's table is partial and in-frame only. Among a few hundred thousand clones listed, approximately 90% were seen once. Sequenced material: peripheral blood. These receptors came from a man aged 30-40 years who had recovered from COVID-19. Both conserved end residues are part of each CDR3. A D gene is named only where the DNA matches it firmly. Clone size, where shown, is once, few, many, or a class for clones that have expanded.

d_gene	v_gene	j_gene	abundance	CDR3nt	CDR3aa
.	TRBV5-6	TRBJ2-7	.	TGTGCCAGCAGCTTTTCTCCCCGGGGGGCCGCCTACGAGCAGTACTTC	CASSFSPRGAAYEQYF
.	TRBV27	TRBJ1-5	.	TGTGCCAGCAGTTGGGACAACCTAAGGCCCCAGCATTTT	CASSWDNLRPQHF
.	TRBV6-1	TRBJ1-5	.	TGTGCCAGCAGTGAAGCGAGTTACAGATATAGCAATCAGCCCCAGCATTTT	CASSEASYRYSNQPQHF
TRBD1	TRBV18	TRBJ1-2	.	TGTGCCAGCTCACCACCCTCCGGACAGGGTCTAGCTAACTATGGCTACACCTTC	CASSPPSGQGLANYGYTF
.	TRBV10-1	TRBJ2-3	.	TGCGCCAGCGCCCGGGGGGCGATCACAGATACGCAGTATTTT	CASARGAITDTQYF
.	TRBV6-5	TRBJ1-2	.	TGTGCCAGCAGTTACTCGACGGGTGGCTACACCTTC	CASSYSTGGYTF
.	TRBV5-4	TRBJ2-7	.	TGTGCCAGCAGCTTCGACAGTGGGCGGCCCTACGAGCAGTACTTC	CASSFDSGRPYEQYF
.	TRBV5-1	TRBJ2-7	.	TGCGCCAGCAGCTTGACACAGGGCAGCAACGAGCAGTACTTC	CASSLTQGSNEQYF
.	TRBV9	TRBJ1-2	.	TGTGCCAGCAGCGTGAGGGGACTTGACTATGGCTACACCTTC	CASSVRGLDYGYTF
.	TRBV7-2	TRBJ2-5	.	TGTGCCAGCAGCGGGGACTTCCAAGAGACCCAGTACTTC	CASSGDFQETQYF
.	TRBV7-6	TRBJ1-1	.	TGTGCCAGCAGCTTAGCTGCTTCTGGCAGGCCGAACACTGAAGCTTTCTTT	CASSLAASGRPNTEAFF
.	TRBV5-1	TRBJ2-7	.	TGCGCCAGCAGCTCACCTGACAGCTACGAGCAGTACTTC	CASSSPDSYEQYF
.	TRBV7-6	TRBJ1-1	.	TGTGCCAGCAGCTTTTCCGGAGGAATGGGCTCGAACACTGAAGCTTTCTTT	CASSFSGGMGSNTEAFF
.	TRBV11-2	TRBJ1-2	.	TGTGCCAGCAGCTTAGTTCCGGGGGGCCCGCCCCCTAGCTATGGCTACACCTTC	CASSLVPGGPPPSYGYTF
TRBD2	TRBV9	TRBJ2-1	.	TGTGCCAGCACCCCCGGGGGAGGGTTCTCCTACAATGAGCAGTTCTTC	CASTPGGGFSYNEQFF
.	TRBV10-3	TRBJ1-1	.	TGTGCCATCAGTGAGTCCTCTCCCACTGAAGCTTTCTTT	CAISESSPTEAFF
.	TRBV4-3	TRBJ1-5	.	TGCGCCAGCAGCCAAGATCCTCCTCAGCCCCAGCATTTT	CASSQDPPQPQHF
.	TRBV30	TRBJ1-1	.	TGTGCCTGGTCTGGGGGGGGCGCGAACACTGAAGCTTTCTTT	CAWSGGGANTEAFF
.	TRBV9	TRBJ1-2	.	TGTGCCAGCAGCGATTCCCGGTCGGACTATGGCTACACCTTC	CASSDSRSDYGYTF
TRBD1	TRBV7-6	TRBJ2-3	.	TGTGCCAGCAGCTTAGTTGGACAGGGTGGAGATACGCAGTATTTT	CASSLVGQGGDTQYF
.	TRBV7-8	TRBJ2-2	.	TGTGCCAGCAGCTTAGCGAGGAGGTTTTCCACCGGGGAGCTGTTTTTT	CASSLARRFSTGELFF
.	TRBV10-1	TRBJ2-6	.	TGCGCCAGCAGTGAGGGGCAGGGATGGTCTGGGGCCAACGTCCTGACTTTC	CASSEGQGWSGANVLTF
TRBD1	TRBV27	TRBJ1-1	.	TGTGCCAGCTGGTTGACAGGGCCCTCAATTAACACTGAAGCTTTCTTT	CASWLTGPSINTEAFF
.	TRBV4-3	TRBJ2-7	few	TGCGCCAGCAGCCAAGATAGTTCGGGGTACTACTACGAGCAGTACTTC	CASSQDSSGYYYEQYF
TRBD1	TRBV7-9	TRBJ1-1	.	TGTGCCAGCAGCTTAACGGGACAGGGTCCGACTGAAGCTTTCTTT	CASSLTGQGPTEAFF
.	TRBV18	TRBJ1-4	.	TGTGCCAGCTCACCCCTTGATGGGGCCTTTGGTGAAAAACTGTTTTTT	CASSPLDGAFGEKLFF
.	TRBV30	TRBJ2-7	.	TGTGCCTGGAGTTTTATAGCCTACGAGCAGTACTTC	CAWSFIAYEQYF
.	TRBV29-1	TRBJ2-5	.	TGCAGCGTTGTAGCGAGCGGGGAGACCCAGTACTTC	CSVVASGETQYF
.	TRBV30	TRBJ2-7	.	TGTGCCTGGAGGGGGGCTGGGAAGTTTTTGGCCGACTTCTACGAGCAGTACTTC	CAWRGAGKFLADFYEQYF
TRBD1	TRBV29-1	TRBJ2-7	.	TGCAGCGTCGGGACAGAGGCCTACGAGCAGTACTTC	CSVGTEAYEQYF
TRBD2	TRBV9	TRBJ2-1	.	TGTGCCAGCAGTGACTGGACTAGCGGATACAATGAGCAGTTCTTC	CASSDWTSGYNEQFF
TRBD1	TRBV4-2	TRBJ1-4	.	TGTGCCAGCAGCCAAGTTGGGACAGGGAGGAATGAAAAACTGTTTTTT	CASSQVGTGRNEKLFF
.	TRBV3-1/TRBV3-2	TRBJ1-2	.	TGTGCCAGCAGCCAGACACGCCCCGGGGGGGGCAACTATGGCTACACCTTC	CASSQTRPGGGNYGYTF
TRBD1	TRBV30	TRBJ1-1	.	TGTGCCTGGAGTGCTACCGGGACAGGGTCGGCCGGGAACACTGAAGCTTTCTTT	CAWSATGTGSAGNTEAFF
.	TRBV6-5	TRBJ1-1	.	TGTGCCAGCAGTTACGGGGCTACTGAAGCTTTCTTT	CASSYGATEAFF
TRBD1	TRBV7-2	TRBJ2-1	few	TGTGCCAGCAGATCACGGACAGGGAGCTCCTACAATGAGCAGTTCTTC	CASRSRTGSSYNEQFF
.	TRBV5-1	TRBJ1-3	.	TGCGCCAGCAGCGACAGCCTCTCTGGAAACACCATATATTTT	CASSDSLSGNTIYF
.	TRBV19	TRBJ1-2	.	TGTGCCACCATTGGGGCCGTCTCCAACTTCTATGGCTACACCTTC	CATIGAVSNFYGYTF
.	TRBV15	TRBJ1-2	few	TGTGCCACCAGCAGTGACAGGATGGACTATGGCTACACCTTC	CATSSDRMDYGYTF
.	TRBV7-9	TRBJ1-2	many	TGTGCCAGCAGCCCCCTAATCGGTGCTAACTATGGCTACACCTTC	CASSPLIGANYGYTF
.	TRBV30	TRBJ2-3	.	TGTGCCTGGAGTACCCAGACAGATACGCAGTATTTT	CAWSTQTDTQYF
.	TRBV5-1	TRBJ2-6	.	TGCGCCAGCAGCTTGGCTACAGGGAGTGGGGCCAACGTCCTGACTTTC	CASSLATGSGANVLTF
.	TRBV7-9	TRBJ2-7	once	TGTGCCAGCAGCTTTGGCGGGGATTCCTACGAGCAGTACTTC	CASSFGGDSYEQYF
TRBD1	TRBV18	TRBJ1-5	once	TGTGCCAGCTCAACAGACAGGGCCGATAGCAATCAGCCCCAGCATTTT	CASSTDRADSNQPQHF
.	TRBV11-2	TRBJ1-1	.	TGTGCCAGCAGCGAAAACAGGGTTCGGACTGAAGCTTTCTTT	CASSENRVRTEAFF